A single sample is the source of the 22 T cell receptor beta chains below, sequenced in a study of technical replicates of blood from four donors. Libraries were prepared by immunoSEQ multiplex PCR; TCRdb keeps only in-frame clonotypes and omits some of them. The top ten hold 4.1% of the sample, which has over 25,000 clones, approximately 90% seen once. Sample: PBMCs. The receptors stem from a human donor in good health. Some clones in this sample may be carry-over from other donors' samples.

The V gene is TRBV5-4, the J gene TRBJ2-7; TRBD1 aligns across 9 bases. CDR1 is SGHNT and CDR2 is YYREEE in the germline V gene (reference sequence). V shed 2 bases and J 4 bases; nucleotides not matched to a gene: 7. The CDR3 has 15 residues. CDR3 in amino acids: CASSFPGQGAYEQYF. The DNA for the CDR3 is TGTGCCAGCAGCTTTCCGGGACAGGGTGCTTACGAGCAGTACTTC.

This chain joins TRBV7-2 and TRBJ2-7; no clear D gene. Germline CDR1 reads SGHTA; CDR2 reads FQGNSA. V was trimmed by 1 base and J by 3 bases, leaving 10 bases between them. The CDR3 consists of 14 residues. The CDR3 nucleotides read TGTGCCAGCAGCTTAGATGGCGGTAACTACGAGCAGTACTTC. As protein: CASSLDGGNYEQYF.

This clone was observed once. The chain links TRBV13 to TRBJ2-1; TRBD2 matches 10 bases. This CDR3 has 14 residues. The V gene's germline CDR1 is PRHDT and CDR2 FYEKMQ (reference sequence). J lost 7 bases, V lost 5 bases, and 5 bases had no gene match. The DNA of the CDR3 is TGTGCCAGCAGCGGGACTAGCGCGAGGAATGAGCAGTTCTTC. Amino acids: CASSGTSARNEQFF.

Here the CDR3 DNA reads TGTGCCAGCACCCAACGGGAGAACACTGAAGCTTTCTTT. Its translation is CASTQRENTEAFF. The chain employs TRBV6-5 and TRBJ1-1; no reliable D call. V was cut by 7 bases and J by 1 base, with 10 bases left in between. Germline V gene lookup returns CDR1 MNHEY and CDR2 SVGAGI. This CDR3 spans 13 amino acids.

The rearrangement joins TRBV4-3 to TRBJ1-4; D is unclear. V shed 2 bases and J shed 6 bases, with 7 bases lying between them. In germline, CDR1 is LGHNA, CDR2 YSLEER. This CDR3 has 13 residues. CDR3 in amino acids: CASSQREHEKLFF. For the CDR3, the DNA is TGCGCCAGCAGCCAACGGGAGCATGAAAAACTGTTTTTT.

The chain has TRBV4-3 and TRBJ1-2; no clear D gene. Trimming took 4 bases from V and 7 from J, leaving 22 bases between them. Per germline, CDR1 LGHNA and CDR2 YSLEER. The CDR3 spans 16 residues. DNA for the CDR3: TGCGCCAGCAGCCCCCGGACTCTTCCTTCCTCCGGTGGCTACACCTTC. Translated: CASSPRTLPSSGGYTF.

V gene TRBV2 combines with J gene TRBJ1-1; D may be TRBD1 (6 bases). This CDR3 is 11 amino acids long. V was shortened by 8 bases and J by 11 bases, with 15 bases between the two germline ends. In germline, CDR1 is SNHLY, CDR2 FYNNEI. This CDR3 is CASGLGQGAFF. Written as DNA, the CDR3 is TGTGCCAGCGGGCTTGGTCAGGGGGCTTTCTTT.

This chain uses TRBV6-1 with TRBJ2-1, with 9 bases that match TRBD2. CDR1 and CDR2 from the germline V gene are MNHNS and SASEGT. The V gene end was trimmed by 4 bases and the J gene end by 8 bases; junction bases not matched to a gene: 12. This CDR3 is 16 amino acids long. The chain's CDR3 is CASSGNVAGGFDEQFF. CDR3 nucleotide sequence: TGTGCCAGCAGTGGTAACGTGGCGGGGGGGTTCGATGAGCAGTTCTTC.

V usage is TRBV4-3 and J usage is TRBJ2-1; D might be TRBD2 (5 bases). This CDR3 spans 15 amino acids. V was pared by 3 bases and J by 6 bases, with 15 bases between. Germline V CDR1 and CDR2: LGHNA, YSLEER. The CDR3 nucleotides read TGCGCCAGCAGCCAGTCGGAAGAGGGCCCCAATGAGCAGTTCTTC. Protein product: CASSQSEEGPNEQFF.

Regarding this clone: At one boundary the junction diverges from the germline segment, which might be a read error. In DNA, the CDR3 is TGCGCCAGCAGCAAAGACAGGAACACTGAAGCTTTCTTT. Its translation is CASSKDRNTEAFF. The chain combines TRBV4-3 with TRBJ1-1; TRBD1 might be the D (5 bases). There are 13 residues in the CDR3. From germline, CDR1 is LGHNA and CDR2 YSLEER.

This clone was detected only once. The chain combines TRBV5-8 with TRBJ1-6; D is perhaps TRBD1 (5 bases). V was shortened by 5 bases and J by 10 bases, with 10 bases between the two germline ends. In germline, CDR1 is SGHTS, CDR2 YDEGEE. This CDR3 is built from 12 residues. The CDR3 DNA reads as TGTGCCAGCAGAGGGAGGGACTCACCCCTCCACTTT. Its translation: CASRGRDSPLHF.

The chain recombines TRBV7-6 with TRBJ2-7; 7 bases map to TRBD1. CDR1 and CDR2 from the germline V gene are SGHVS and FNYEAQ. The junction had 10 bases not matched to a gene; V was cut back by 5 bases and J by 6 bases. The CDR3 extends over 14 amino acids. Here the CDR3 reads CASSRTSTGIEQYF. CDR3 DNA: TGTGCCAGCAGCCGAACCTCGACAGGGATCGAGCAGTACTTC. The full variable domain, completed using reference TRBV7-6 and TRBJ2-7, is GAGVSQSPRYKVTKRGQDVALRCDPISGHVSLYWYRQALGQGPEFLTYFNYEAQQDKSGLPNDRFSAERPEGSISTLTIQRTEQRDSAMYRCASSRTSTGIEQYFGPGTRLTVT.

This clone is a singleton in its sample. V gene TRBV5-4 combines with J gene TRBJ2-7; D may be TRBD2 (5 bases). CDR1 and CDR2 (germline): SGHNT, YYREEE (reference sequence). The V end was cut by 1 base, the J end by 0 bases, with 8 bases between. CDR3 size: 14 residues. CDR3 DNA: TGTGCCAGCAGCTTGAGGACTTCCTCCTACGAGCAGTACTTC. The encoded protein is CASSLRTSSYEQYF.

This clone showed up just a few times. This rearrangement joins TRBV27 to TRBJ1-5, with 9 bases that match TRBD1. Germline V CDR1 and CDR2: MNHEY, SMNVEV (reference sequence). The J segment lost 0 bases and the V segment lost 10 bases, leaving 7 bases of the junction unmatched. The CDR3 has 15 amino acids. CDR3 sequence (DNA): TGTGCCACCAAGGGACAGGGCGATAGCAATCAGCCCCAGCATTTT. Amino acid sequence: CATKGQGDSNQPQHF.

This sequence joins TRBV5-1 and TRBJ1-1; 9 bases align to TRBD1. The germline gives CDR1 SGHRS, CDR2 YFSETQ. The CDR3 length is 13 residues. V lost 3 bases and J lost 11; bases outside the gene matches: 8. The CDR3 coding sequence is TGCGCCAGCAGCTCCGGGACAGGGATGAATGCTTTCTTT. Translation: CASSSGTGMNAFF.

The CDR3 nucleotides are TGTGCCAGCAGTCCGGGACAGGGTTTCTACGAGCAGTACTTC. It yields the protein CASSPGQGFYEQYF. The chain carries TRBV25-1 and TRBJ2-7; 9 bases are a match to TRBD1. Trimming removed 5 bases from V and 3 bases from J; junction bases left unmatched: 5. The CDR3 sequence is 14 residues long. CDR1 is MGHDK and CDR2 is SYGVNS in the germline V gene.

The chain has TRBV5-1 and TRBJ2-2; TRBD2 aligns across 8 bases. V lost 7 bases to trimming and J lost 0 bases; unmatched junction nucleotides: 5. CDR3 length: 15 residues. The V gene's germline CDR1 is SGHRS and CDR2 YFSETQ. The CDR3 sequence is CASRPGGANTGELFF. The CDR3 nucleotides are TGCGCCAGCCGGCCGGGGGGGGCGAACACCGGGGAGCTGTTTTTT.

This chain connects TRBV27 to TRBJ1-3; D remains ambiguous. The CDR3 consists of 13 residues. With 0 bases removed from V and 8 bases from J, the gap between germline ends came to 8 bases. Germline V gives CDR1 MNHEY, CDR2 SMNVEV (reference sequence). DNA of the CDR3: TGTGCCAGCAGTTTATCGGCGGGAGACACCATATATTTT. It is translated as CASSLSAGDTIYF.

The chain has TRBV4-3 and TRBJ2-7; D perhaps matches TRBD1 (6 bases). The CDR3 extends over 16 amino acids. Trimming shortened V by 0 bases and J by 2 bases, and 14 bases separated the two germline ends. The V gene's germline CDR1 is LGHNA and CDR2 YSLEER. CDR3 protein: CASSQDLRTETYEQYF. Written as DNA, the CDR3 is TGCGCCAGCAGCCAAGATCTAAGGACAGAGACCTACGAGCAGTACTTC.

The CDR3 DNA follows: TGTGCCAGTAGTACAACCGGGACAGCGCGCCAAGAGCAGTTCTTC. Residues: CASSTTGTARQEQFF. The chain couples TRBV19 to TRBJ2-1, with 7 bases aligning to TRBD1. V was clipped by 4 bases and J by 10 bases; unmatched bases: 13. The CDR3 is made up of 15 amino acids. The germline V gene has CDR1 LNHDA and CDR2 SQIVND (reference sequence).

This clone occurred once. The chain employs TRBV19 and TRBJ2-2; 9 nucleotides match TRBD2. Germline values: CDR1 LNHDA, CDR2 SQIVND (reference sequence). The CDR3 runs 17 residues. V dropped 6 bases and J dropped 5; count of bases not matched to a gene: 13. The CDR3 coding sequence is TGTGCCAGTAGCCGACTAGCGGACGGGGGGTCAACCGGGGAGCTGTTTTTT. Translating gives CASSRLADGGSTGELFF.

This chain links TRBV10-3 with TRBJ2-7; 7 nucleotides match TRBD1. The CDR3 sequence is 16 residues long. The ends lost 6 bases at V and 0 bases at J; junction bases unmatched: 11. CDR1 is ENHRY and CDR2 is SYGVKD in the germline V gene. The CDR3 DNA follows: TGTGCCATCAGCGGCAGGACAGGCGACGTCTCCTACGAGCAGTACTTC. The encoded protein is CAISGRTGDVSYEQYF.